This entry lists 2 T cell receptor beta chains sequenced from one sample in a study of T cells after yellow fever vaccination. TCRdb re-called the 5' RACE reads through MiXCR, storing one row per CDR3 protein. The sample lists approximately 330,000 distinct CDR3 sequences, around 12% occurring once. The sample here was CD4+ T cells sorted from PBMCs, taken 15 days after the yellow fever booster vaccination. These receptors all stem from a man between 18 and 35 years old who received the YFV17D yellow fever vaccine.

This clonotype has at least ten counts. The V gene is TRBV2, the J gene TRBJ2-5; 10 bases align to TRBD2. Germline V gene lookup returns CDR1 SNHLY and CDR2 FYNNEI. The CDR3 is 14 amino acids. V lost 3 bases, J lost 5 bases, and 3 bases stayed unmatched. The CDR3 DNA reads as TGTGCCAGCAGTGATCCTAGCGGGGGTGAGACCCAGTACTTC. Its protein is CASSDPSGGETQYF.

The chain links TRBV11-2 to TRBJ2-1, with 8 bases lining up with TRBD1. CDR1 and CDR2 (germline): SGHAT, FQNNGV. J gave up 1 base and V 4 bases, and 3 bases lay outside the gene matches. The CDR3 loop spans 15 amino acids. The CDR3 sequence is CASSSYRGSYNEQFF. CDR3 sequence (DNA): TGTGCCAGCAGCTCCTACAGGGGGTCCTACAATGAGCAGTTCTTC.